This T cell receptor (beta chain) was observed in a study of blood T cell repertoires in COVID-19. Germline V CDR1 and CDR2: SQVTM, ANQGSEA. The trim removed 7 bases at V and 5 bases at J, leaving 2 bases unmatched. CDR3 length: 12 amino acids. Profiling relied on immunoSEQ multiplex PCR, and the TCRdb table lists in-frame clones only, not all of them. The repertoire holds over 85,000 clones, 65% to 90% seen once, with 3.8% in the top ten. The TCR sequence derives from a man aged 55 to 69 with acute or convalescent COVID-19. J is TRBJ1-4 and V is TRBV29-1; 9 bases are shared with TRBD1. The sample taken for sequencing was peripheral blood. The CDR3 reads CSGGQGNEKLFF. DNA for the CDR3: TGCAGCGGGGGACAGGGCAATGAAAAACTGTTTTTT. The full variable domain, rest sourced from reference TRBV29-1 and TRBJ1-4, is SAVISQKPSRDICQRGTSLTIQCQVDSQVTMMFWYRQQPGQSLTLIATANQGSEATYESGFVIDKFPISRPNLTFSTLTVSNMSPEDSSIYLCSGGQGNEKLFFGSGTQLSVL.